This T cell receptor (beta chain) originates from a study of T-cell memory formation after mild COVID-19. Study-wide context: TCR clusters largely stayed donor specific. Study-wide findings and caveats: CD4+ bias marked clones expanding day 15 to 37, unlike balanced contracting clones. Memory from before infection featured some responding clones, which suggests cross-reactive memory joined. Proof of SARS-CoV-2 specificity was absent for the second-wave clones that crested on day 37.

This clonotype turned up a few times. Its target is not known. Using its own MiXCR run on the 5' RACE reads, TCRdb lists one record per CDR3 protein. The top ten hold around 12% of the sample, which has hundreds of thousands of distinct CDR3 sequences, roughly 18% seen once. After removal of 5 bases from V and 2 bases from J, the junction contained 7 bases not matched to a gene. Germline V gene data show CDR1 as LNHDA and CDR2 as SQIVND (reference sequence). This CDR3 contains 15 residues. V is TRBV19 and J is TRBJ2-5, with TRBD2 identical over 8 bases. The clonotype originates from an adult woman who had mild COVID-19 (a few samples of this study predate the infection). Cell type and time point are not known. The material sequenced was PBMCs or a T cell subset sorted from them (not recorded which). The CDR3 region is CASSDTGTRQETQYF. CDR3 coding DNA: TGTGCCAGTAGTGACACCGGGACTAGACAAGAGACCCAGTACTTC.